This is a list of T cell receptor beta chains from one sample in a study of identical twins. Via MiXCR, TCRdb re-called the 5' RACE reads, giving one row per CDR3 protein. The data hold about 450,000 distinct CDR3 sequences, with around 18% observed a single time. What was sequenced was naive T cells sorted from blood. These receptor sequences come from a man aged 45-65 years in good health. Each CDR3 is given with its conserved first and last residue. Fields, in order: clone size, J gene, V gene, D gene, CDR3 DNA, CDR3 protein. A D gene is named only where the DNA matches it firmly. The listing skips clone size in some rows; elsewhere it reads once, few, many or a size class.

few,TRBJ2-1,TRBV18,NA,TGTGCCAGCTCACCAAACACGGGGGTGGACGAGCAGTTCTTC,CASSPNTGVDEQFF
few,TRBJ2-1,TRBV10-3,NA,TGTGCCATCAGCGTAAACAATGAGCAGTTCTTC,CAISVNNEQFF
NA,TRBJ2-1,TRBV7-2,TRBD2,TGTGCCAGCAGCTTAGCTATTGGGACTAGCGGGGGGGGCGGTGAGCAGTTCTTC,CASSLAIGTSGGGGEQFF
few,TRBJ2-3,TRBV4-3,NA,TGCGCCAGCAGCCGTCAACGGTGGAGCACAGATACGCAGTATTTT,CASSRQRWSTDTQYF
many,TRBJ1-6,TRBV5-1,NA,TGCGCCAGCAGCTCAGACAGGCCAGGATCACCCCTCCACTTT,CASSSDRPGSPLHF
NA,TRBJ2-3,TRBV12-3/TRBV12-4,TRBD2,TGTGCCAGCAGTCCAAGACTAGCGGGTATGCCAGATACGCAGTATTTT,CASSPRLAGMPDTQYF
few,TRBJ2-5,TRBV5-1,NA,TGCGCCAGCGGGGCGGCACAGATCCAAGAGACCCAGTACTTC,CASGAAQIQETQYF
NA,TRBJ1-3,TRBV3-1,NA,TGTGCCAGCAGCCAAGGTATCGGGACTGCCGTGGGAAACACCATATATTTT,CASSQGIGTAVGNTIYF
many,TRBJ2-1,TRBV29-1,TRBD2,TGCAGCGTTGGGGGTTTGGGGGCTAGCGGGAGAAAGAATGAGCAGTTCTTC,CSVGGLGASGRKNEQFF
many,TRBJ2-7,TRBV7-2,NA,TGTGCCAGCAGCTTAGTCGGAACGTCCTACGAGCAGTACTTC,CASSLVGTSYEQYF
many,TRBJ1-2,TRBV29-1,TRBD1,TGCAGCGTTGAAGGCCCGACAGGGGGCCGGGGCTACACCTTC,CSVEGPTGGRGYTF
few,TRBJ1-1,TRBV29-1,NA,TGCAGCGTTGATCTCCCCTCGGCAAGGGCTGAAGCTTTCTTT,CSVDLPSARAEAFF
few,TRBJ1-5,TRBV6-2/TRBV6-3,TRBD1,TGTGCCAGCAGCAAACGACAGGGAAGTCAGCCCCAGCATTTT,CASSKRQGSQPQHF
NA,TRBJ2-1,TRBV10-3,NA,TGTGCCATCAGTGAGTCAAGGAATGAGCAGTTCTTC,CAISESRNEQFF
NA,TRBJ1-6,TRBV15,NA,TGTGCCACCAGCAGAGATCAGGGGCCTGTGAGCTCCTATAATTCACCCCTCCACTTT,CATSRDQGPVSSYNSPLHF
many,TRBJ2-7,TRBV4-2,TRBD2,TGTGCCAGCAGCCAAGATCTCTGGGGAGTAGCGGGCCACTCCTACGAGCAGTACTTC,CASSQDLWGVAGHSYEQYF
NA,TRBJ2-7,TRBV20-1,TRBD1,TGCAGTGCGCGACAGGGGCAGAGGGCCTACGAGCAGTACTTC,CSARQGQRAYEQYF
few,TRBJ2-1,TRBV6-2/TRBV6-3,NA,TGTGCCAGCAGCCGGGGACAAGTTCTAAATGAGCAGTTCTTC,CASSRGQVLNEQFF
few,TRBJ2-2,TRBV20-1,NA,TGCAGTGCTAGAGAAGTGGACGGGCCTAGCACCGGGGAGCTGTTTTTT,CSAREVDGPSTGELFF
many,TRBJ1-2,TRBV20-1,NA,TGCAGTGCCAAAAACTATGGCTACACCTTC,CSAKNYGYTF
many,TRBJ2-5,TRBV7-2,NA,TGTGCCAGCAGCTTAGATTTTGAGACCCAGTACTTC,CASSLDFETQYF
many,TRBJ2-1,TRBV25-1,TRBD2,TGTGCCAGCAGTGGACCTAGCGGAATTACGCGAAATGAGCAGTTCTTC,CASSGPSGITRNEQFF
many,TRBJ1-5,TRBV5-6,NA,TGTGCCAGCAGCTTGTCAGGGTATGATCAGCCCCAGCATTTT,CASSLSGYDQPQHF
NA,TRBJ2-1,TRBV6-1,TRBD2,TGTGCCACCTTGCCCCGGGGGGGTAGTTTCAATGAGCAGTTCTTC,CATLPRGGSFNEQFF
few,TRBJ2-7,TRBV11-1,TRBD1,TGTGCCAGCAGGGGACAGGGGGCCTTTTCCTACGAGCAGTACTTC,CASRGQGAFSYEQYF
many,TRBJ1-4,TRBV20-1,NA,TGCAGTGCTAGAGATCTGGGACGCCCCAGGGAAAAACTGTTTTTT,CSARDLGRPREKLFF
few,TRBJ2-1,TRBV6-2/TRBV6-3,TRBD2,TGTGCCAGCAGTTACTCGGGACTAGCGATCAATGAGCAGTTCTTC,CASSYSGLAINEQFF
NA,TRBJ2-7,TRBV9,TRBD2,TGTGCCAGCAGCGTGTCTAGCGGGAGGTACGAGCAGTACTTC,CASSVSSGRYEQYF
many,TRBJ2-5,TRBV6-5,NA,TGTGCCAGCAGTTACGTGACCGCGATCCGAGAGACCCAGTACTTC,CASSYVTAIRETQYF
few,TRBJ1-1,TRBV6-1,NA,TGTGCCAGCAGGGGGACCCGACAGTTAATGAACACTGAAGCTTTCTTT,CASRGTRQLMNTEAFF
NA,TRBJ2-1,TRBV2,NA,TGTGCCAGCAAGGGGACTTCAAACAATGAGCAGTTCTTC,CASKGTSNNEQFF
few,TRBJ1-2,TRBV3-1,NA,TGTGCCAGCAGCCAAGAACCCAGGGCCTTTCCTTTCGGCTACACCTTC,CASSQEPRAFPFGYTF
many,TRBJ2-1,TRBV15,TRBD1,TGTGCCACCAGCAGAGAAGGACGGACAGGGGCTAATGAGCAGTTCTTC,CATSREGRTGANEQFF
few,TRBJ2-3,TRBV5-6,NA,TGTGCCAGCAGCTTGGTCGTAGTGACTAGCACAGATACGCAGTATTTT,CASSLVVVTSTDTQYF
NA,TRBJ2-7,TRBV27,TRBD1,TGTGCCAGCAGTGGTGGGACAGGGGGTTCCGAGCAGTACTTC,CASSGGTGGSEQYF
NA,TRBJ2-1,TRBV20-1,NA,TGCAGTGCTAGGGGAAAAGCGGGTAATGAGCAGTTCTTC,CSARGKAGNEQFF
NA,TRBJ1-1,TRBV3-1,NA,TGTGCCAGCAGCCCCGGACAGCAGAACACTGAAGCTTTCTTT,CASSPGQQNTEAFF
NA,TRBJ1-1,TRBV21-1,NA,TGTGCCAGCAGCAAAAGCCGGACATTGTCTTCAGAGGACACTGAAGCTTTCTTT,CASSKSRTLSSEDTEAFF
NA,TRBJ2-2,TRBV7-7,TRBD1,TGTGCCAGCAGCCCCAGCCGGGACAGGGGGATCGGGGAGCTGTTTTTT,CASSPSRDRGIGELFF
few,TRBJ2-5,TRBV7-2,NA,TGTGCCAGCACCACATCCGGGCACCAAGAGACCCAGTACTTC,CASTTSGHQETQYF
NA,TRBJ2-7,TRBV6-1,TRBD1,TGTGCCAGCAGTCCCGGGACAGGCTTATCGTACGAGCAGTACTTC,CASSPGTGLSYEQYF
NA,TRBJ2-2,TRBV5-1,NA,TGCGCCAGCAGCCAGAGACAGGAGAACACCGGGGAGCTGTTTTTT,CASSQRQENTGELFF
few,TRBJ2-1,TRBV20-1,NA,TGCAGTGCTAGAGATCTTAGGGGGACCTACAATGAGCAGTTCTTC,CSARDLRGTYNEQFF
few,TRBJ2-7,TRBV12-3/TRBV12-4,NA,TGTGCCAGCACCAACGTCTGGGTTAACGAGCAGTACTTC,CASTNVWVNEQYF
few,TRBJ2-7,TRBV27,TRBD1,TGTGCCAGCAGTTTAATCTCCGGGACAGGGACCTACGAGCAGTACTTC,CASSLISGTGTYEQYF
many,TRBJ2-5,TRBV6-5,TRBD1,TGTGCCAGCAGTTCACAATTTGCAACCGGGACAGGGATGGAGACCCAGTACTTC,CASSSQFATGTGMETQYF
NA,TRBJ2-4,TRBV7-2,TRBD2,TGTGCCAGCAGCTTAGTGGGTAGCGGGAAGTTCAACATTCAGTACTTC,CASSLVGSGKFNIQYF